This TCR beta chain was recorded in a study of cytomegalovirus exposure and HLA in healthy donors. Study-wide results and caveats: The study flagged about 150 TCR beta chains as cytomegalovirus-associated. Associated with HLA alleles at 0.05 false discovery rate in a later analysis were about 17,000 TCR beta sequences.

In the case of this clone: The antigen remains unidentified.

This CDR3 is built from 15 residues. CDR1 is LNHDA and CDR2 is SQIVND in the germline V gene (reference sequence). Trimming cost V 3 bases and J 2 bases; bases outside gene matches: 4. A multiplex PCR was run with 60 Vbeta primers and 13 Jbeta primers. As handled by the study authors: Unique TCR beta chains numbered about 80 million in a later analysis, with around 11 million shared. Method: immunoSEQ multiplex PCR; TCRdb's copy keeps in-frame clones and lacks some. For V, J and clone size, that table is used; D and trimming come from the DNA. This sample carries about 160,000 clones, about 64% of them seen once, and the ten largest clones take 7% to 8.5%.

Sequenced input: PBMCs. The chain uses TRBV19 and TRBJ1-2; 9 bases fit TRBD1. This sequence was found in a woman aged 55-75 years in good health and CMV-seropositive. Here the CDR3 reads CASSIQDRGNYGYTF. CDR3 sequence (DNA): TGTGCCAGTAGTATCCAGGACAGGGGAAACTATGGCTACACCTTC. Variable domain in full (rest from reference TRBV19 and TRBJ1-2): DGGITQSPKYLFRKEGQNVTLSCEQNLNHDAMYWYRQDPGQGLRLIYYSQIVNDFQKGDIAEGYSVSREKKESFPLTVTSAQKNPTAFYLCASSIQDRGNYGYTFGSGTRLTVV.